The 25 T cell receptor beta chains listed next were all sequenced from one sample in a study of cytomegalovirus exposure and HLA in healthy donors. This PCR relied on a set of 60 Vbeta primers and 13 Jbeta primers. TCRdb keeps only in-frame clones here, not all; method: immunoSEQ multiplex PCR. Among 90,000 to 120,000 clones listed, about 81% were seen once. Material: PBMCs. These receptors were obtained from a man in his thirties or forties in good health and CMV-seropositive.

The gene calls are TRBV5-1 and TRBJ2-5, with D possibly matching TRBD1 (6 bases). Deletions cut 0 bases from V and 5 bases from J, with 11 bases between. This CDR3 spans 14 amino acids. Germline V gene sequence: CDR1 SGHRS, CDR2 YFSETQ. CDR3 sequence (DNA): TGCGCCAGCAGCTTGGAGCAGGGGTCCGAGACCCAGTACTTC. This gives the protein CASSLEQGSETQYF.

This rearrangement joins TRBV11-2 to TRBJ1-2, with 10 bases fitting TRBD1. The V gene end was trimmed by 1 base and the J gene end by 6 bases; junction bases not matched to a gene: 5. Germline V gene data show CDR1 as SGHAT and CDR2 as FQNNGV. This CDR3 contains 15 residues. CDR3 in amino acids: CASSLGVGTGDGYTF. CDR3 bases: TGTGCCAGCAGCTTAGGTGTGGGGACAGGGGATGGCTACACCTTC.

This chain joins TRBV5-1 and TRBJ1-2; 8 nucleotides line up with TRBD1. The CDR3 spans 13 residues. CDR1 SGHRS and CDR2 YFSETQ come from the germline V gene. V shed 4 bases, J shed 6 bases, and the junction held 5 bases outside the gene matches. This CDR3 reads CASSMGQVDGYTF. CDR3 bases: TGCGCCAGCAGCATGGGACAGGTAGATGGCTACACCTTC.

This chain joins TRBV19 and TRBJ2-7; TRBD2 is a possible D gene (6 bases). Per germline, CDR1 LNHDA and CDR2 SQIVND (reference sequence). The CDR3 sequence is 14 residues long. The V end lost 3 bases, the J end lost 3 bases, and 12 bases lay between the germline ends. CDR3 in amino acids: CASSIEGTRYEQYF. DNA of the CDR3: TGTGCCAGTAGTATTGAGGGGACTCGCTACGAGCAGTACTTC.

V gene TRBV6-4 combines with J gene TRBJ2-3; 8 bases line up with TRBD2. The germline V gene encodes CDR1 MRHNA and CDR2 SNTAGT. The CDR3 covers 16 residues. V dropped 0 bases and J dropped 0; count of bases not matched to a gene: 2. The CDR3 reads CASSDSAGGSTDTQYF. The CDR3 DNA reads TGTGCCAGCAGTGACTCTGCGGGGGGTAGCACAGATACGCAGTATTTT.

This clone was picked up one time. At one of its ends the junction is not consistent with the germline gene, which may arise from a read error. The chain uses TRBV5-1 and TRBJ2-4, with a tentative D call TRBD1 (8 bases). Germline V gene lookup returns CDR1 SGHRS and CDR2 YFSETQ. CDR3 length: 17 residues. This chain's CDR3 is CASSSTGQGGTKNSQYF. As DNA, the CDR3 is TGCGCCAGCAGCTCGACCGGACAGGGAGGGACCAAAAACAGTCAGTACTTC. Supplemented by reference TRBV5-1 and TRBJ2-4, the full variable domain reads KAGVTQTPRYLIKTRGQQVTLSCSPISGHRSVSWYQQTPGQGLQFLFEYFSETQRNKGNFPGRFSGRQFSNSRSEMNVSTLELGDSALYLCASSSTGQGGTKNSQYFGAGTRLSVL.

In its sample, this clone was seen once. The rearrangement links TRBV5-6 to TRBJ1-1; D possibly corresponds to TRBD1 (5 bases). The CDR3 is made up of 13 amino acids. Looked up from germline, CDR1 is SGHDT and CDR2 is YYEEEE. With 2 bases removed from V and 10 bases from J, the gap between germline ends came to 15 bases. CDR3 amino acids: CASSLGVQGRAFF. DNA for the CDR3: TGTGCCAGCAGCTTAGGGGTCCAAGGTCGAGCTTTCTTT.

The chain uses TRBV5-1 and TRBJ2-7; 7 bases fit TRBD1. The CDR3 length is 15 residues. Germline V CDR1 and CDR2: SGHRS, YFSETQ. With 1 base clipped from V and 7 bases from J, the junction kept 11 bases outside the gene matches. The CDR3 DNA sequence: TGCGCCAGCAGCTTGTCAGGGGGTGCCTCCGGGGAGCAGTACTTC. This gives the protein CASSLSGGASGEQYF.

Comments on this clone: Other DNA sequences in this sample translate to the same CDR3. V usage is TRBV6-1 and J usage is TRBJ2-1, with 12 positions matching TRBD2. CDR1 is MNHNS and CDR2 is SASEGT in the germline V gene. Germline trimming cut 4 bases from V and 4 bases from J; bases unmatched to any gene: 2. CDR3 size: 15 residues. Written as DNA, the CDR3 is TGTGCCAGCAGTGCACTAGCGGGGGGATACAATGAGCAGTTCTTC. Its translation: CASSALAGGYNEQFF.

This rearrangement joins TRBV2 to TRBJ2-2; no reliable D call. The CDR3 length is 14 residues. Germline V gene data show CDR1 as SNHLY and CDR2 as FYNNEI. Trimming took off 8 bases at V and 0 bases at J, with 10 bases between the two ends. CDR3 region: CASAPSANTGELFF. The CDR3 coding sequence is TGTGCCAGCGCCCCGTCGGCGAACACCGGGGAGCTGTTTTTT.

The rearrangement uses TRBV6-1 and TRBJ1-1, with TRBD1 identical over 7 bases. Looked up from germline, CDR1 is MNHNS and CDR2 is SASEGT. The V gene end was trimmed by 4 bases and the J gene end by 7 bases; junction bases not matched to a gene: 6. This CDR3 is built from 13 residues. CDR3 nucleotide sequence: TGTGCCAGCAGTGGGTGGGACAGCCATGAAGCTTTCTTT. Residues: CASSGWDSHEAFF.

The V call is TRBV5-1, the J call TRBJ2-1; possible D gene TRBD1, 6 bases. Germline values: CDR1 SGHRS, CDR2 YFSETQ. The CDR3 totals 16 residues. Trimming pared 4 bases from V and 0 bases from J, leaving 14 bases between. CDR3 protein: CASSLSTGSSYNEQFF. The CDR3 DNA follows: TGCGCCAGCAGCCTTTCCACAGGGAGCTCCTACAATGAGCAGTTCTTC.

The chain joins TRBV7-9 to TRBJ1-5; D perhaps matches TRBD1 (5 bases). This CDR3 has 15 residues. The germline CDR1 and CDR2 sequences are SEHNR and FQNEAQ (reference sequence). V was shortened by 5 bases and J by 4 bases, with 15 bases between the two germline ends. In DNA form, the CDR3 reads TGTGCCAGCAGCCCTGCAGGGTTGGGAAATCAGCCCCAGCATTTT. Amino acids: CASSPAGLGNQPQHF.

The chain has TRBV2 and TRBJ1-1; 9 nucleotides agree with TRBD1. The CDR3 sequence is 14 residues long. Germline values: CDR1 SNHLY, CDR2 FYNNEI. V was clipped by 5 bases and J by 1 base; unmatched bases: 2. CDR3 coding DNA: TGTGCCAGCAGTATACAGGGGGCGAACACTGAAGCTTTCTTT. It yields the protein CASSIQGANTEAFF.

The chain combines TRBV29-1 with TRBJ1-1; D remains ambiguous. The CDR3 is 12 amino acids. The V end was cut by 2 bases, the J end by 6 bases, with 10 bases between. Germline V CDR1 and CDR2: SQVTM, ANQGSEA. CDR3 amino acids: CSVEQVGPEAFF. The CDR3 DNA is TGCAGCGTTGAACAGGTGGGCCCTGAAGCTTTCTTT.

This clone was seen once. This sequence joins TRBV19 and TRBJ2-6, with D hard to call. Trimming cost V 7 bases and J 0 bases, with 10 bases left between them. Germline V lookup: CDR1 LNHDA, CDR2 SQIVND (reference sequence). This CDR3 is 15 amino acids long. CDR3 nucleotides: TGTGCCAGTACCTCCCGAGTCTCTGGGGCCAACGTCCTGACTTTC. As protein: CASTSRVSGANVLTF.

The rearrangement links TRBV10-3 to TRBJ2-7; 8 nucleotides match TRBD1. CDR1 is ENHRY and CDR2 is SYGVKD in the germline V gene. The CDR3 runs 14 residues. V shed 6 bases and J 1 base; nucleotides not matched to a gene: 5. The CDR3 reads CAIREGDRSYEQYF. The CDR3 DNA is TGTGCCATCAGGGAGGGGGACAGGTCCTACGAGCAGTACTTC.

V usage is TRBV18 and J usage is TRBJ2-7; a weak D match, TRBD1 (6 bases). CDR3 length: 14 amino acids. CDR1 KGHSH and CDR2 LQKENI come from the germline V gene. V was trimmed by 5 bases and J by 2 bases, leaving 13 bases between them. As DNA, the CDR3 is TGTGCCAGCTCAGGAAGGCAGGGGACCTACGAGCAGTACTTC. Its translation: CASSGRQGTYEQYF.

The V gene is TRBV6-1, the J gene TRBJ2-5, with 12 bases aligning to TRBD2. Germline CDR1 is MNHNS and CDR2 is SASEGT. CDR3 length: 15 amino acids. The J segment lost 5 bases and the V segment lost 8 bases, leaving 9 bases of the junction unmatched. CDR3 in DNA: TGTGCCAGCGGGGCTTCTAGCGGGGGGGCGGAGACCCAGTACTTC. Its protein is CASGASSGGAETQYF.

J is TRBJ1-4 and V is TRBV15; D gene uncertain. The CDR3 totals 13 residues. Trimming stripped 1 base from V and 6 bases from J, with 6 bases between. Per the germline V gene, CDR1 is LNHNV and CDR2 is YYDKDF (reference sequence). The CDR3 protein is CATSRGQYEKLFF. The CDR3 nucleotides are TGTGCCACCAGCAGAGGGCAGTATGAAAAACTGTTTTTT.

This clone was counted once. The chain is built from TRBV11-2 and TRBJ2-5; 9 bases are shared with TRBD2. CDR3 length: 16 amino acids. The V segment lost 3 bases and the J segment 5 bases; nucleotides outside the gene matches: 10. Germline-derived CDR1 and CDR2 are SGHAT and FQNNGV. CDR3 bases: TGTGCCAGCAGCTTCGGGGGCGGGGGGGTGGAGGAGACCCAGTACTTC. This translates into CASSFGGGGVEETQYF.

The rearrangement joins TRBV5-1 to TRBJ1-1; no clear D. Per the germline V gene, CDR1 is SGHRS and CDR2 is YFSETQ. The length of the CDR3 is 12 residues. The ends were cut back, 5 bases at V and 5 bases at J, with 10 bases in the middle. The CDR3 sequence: CASSAGVTEAFF. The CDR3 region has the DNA TGCGCCAGCAGTGCCGGGGTGACTGAAGCTTTCTTT.

The DNA for the CDR3 is TGTGCCTGGAGTAGGCTGGGGACAACTGAAGCTTTCTTT. Amino acids: CAWSRLGTTEAFF. The chain employs TRBV30 and TRBJ1-1; D might be TRBD1 (6 bases). V was clipped by 2 bases and J by 5 bases, with 12 bases between them. Per germline, CDR1 GTSNPN and CDR2 SVGIG (reference sequence). The CDR3 length is 13 residues. The variable domain in full, completed from reference TRBV30 and TRBJ1-1, reads SQTIHQWPATLVQPVGSPLSLECTVEGTSNPNLYWYRQAAGRGLQLLFYSVGIGQISSEVPQNLSASRPQDRQFILSSKKLLLSDSGFYLCAWSRLGTTEAFFGQGTRLTVV.

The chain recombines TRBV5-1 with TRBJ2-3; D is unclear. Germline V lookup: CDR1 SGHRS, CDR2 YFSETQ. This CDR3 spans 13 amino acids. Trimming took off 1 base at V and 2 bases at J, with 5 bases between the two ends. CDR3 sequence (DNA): TGCGCCAGCAGCTTGTCCGTCACAGATACGCAGTATTTT. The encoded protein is CASSLSVTDTQYF.

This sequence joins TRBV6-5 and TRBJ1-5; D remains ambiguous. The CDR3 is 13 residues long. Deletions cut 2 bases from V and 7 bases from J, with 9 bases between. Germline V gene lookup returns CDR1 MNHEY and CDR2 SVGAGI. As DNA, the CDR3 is TGTGCCAGCAGTTACGGGGAGTTCCAGCCCCAGCATTTT. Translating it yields CASSYGEFQPQHF.